Below are 20 T cell receptor beta chains sequenced from a single sample in a study of T cells in Graves' hyperthyroidism and ophthalmopathy. Amplified TCR beta CDR3 regions came from RNA transcripts. The TCR CDR3 was amplified in a first-round RT-PCR using the HTBI primer set. TCRdb reprocessed the multiplex PCR reads via MiXCR and lists one record per CDR3 protein. Of about 400,000 distinct CDR3 sequences in the sample, more than 13% were seen once. The sample comprised blood. All receptors derive from a man between 50 and 59 years old with Graves' ophthalmopathy.

This chain joins TRBV20-1 and TRBJ2-2; D may be TRBD2 (6 bases). This CDR3 is 14 amino acids long. The germline V gene encodes CDR1 DFQATT and CDR2 SNEGSKA (reference sequence). The ends were cut back, 3 bases at V and 3 bases at J, with 11 bases in the middle. The CDR3 is CSASRGLDTGELFF. The CDR3 DNA reads TGCAGTGCTAGTAGGGGACTCGACACCGGGGAGCTGTTTTTT.

The sample holds many counts of this clonotype. V is TRBV3-1 and J is TRBJ1-1, with D possibly matching TRBD1 (5 bases). Trimming cost V 2 bases and J 4 bases, with 14 bases left between them. This CDR3 has 15 amino acids. Per the germline V gene, CDR1 is LGHDT and CDR2 is YNNKEL (reference sequence). The chain's CDR3 is CASSQRGTPPTEAFF. CDR3 sequence (DNA): TGTGCCAGCAGCCAAAGGGGTACTCCCCCCACTGAAGCTTTCTTT.

This clonotype showed up many times. The chain is built from TRBV27 and TRBJ1-1, with TRBD1 as a possible D gene (6 bases). V lost 7 bases to trimming and J lost 6 bases, with 21 bases between them. In germline, CDR1 is MNHEY, CDR2 SMNVEV (reference sequence). CDR3 size: 15 residues. The CDR3 DNA reads TGTGCCAGCACCCGTGGGGGGGCCAATGGGGCTGAAGCTTTCTTT. It specifies CASTRGGANGAEAFF.

The chain is built from TRBV14 and TRBJ1-2, with 7 bases aligning to TRBD1. The germline gives CDR1 SGHDN, CDR2 FVKESK. The CDR3 is made up of 15 amino acids. The V gene end was trimmed by 5 bases and the J gene end by 6 bases; junction bases not matched to a gene: 12. The CDR3 region is CASSVLGGGTDGYTF. DNA of the CDR3: TGTGCCAGCAGCGTCCTGGGTGGCGGGACAGATGGCTACACCTTC.

This clonotype was recorded at least ten times. The chain has TRBV13 and TRBJ2-7, with D possibly matching TRBD1 (5 bases). Looked up from germline, CDR1 is PRHDT and CDR2 is FYEKMQ (reference sequence). The CDR3 is 14 amino acids. Trimming left V 5 bases short and J 3 bases short, with 14 bases between. CDR3 bases: TGTGCCAGCAGCCCCTCGAGACAGAACTACGAGCAGTACTTC. Amino acid sequence: CASSPSRQNYEQYF.

V is TRBV10-3 and J is TRBJ1-2; D may be TRBD1 (6 bases). The germline V and J ends were trimmed by 0 bases and 4 bases, with 12 bases remaining between them. Germline values: CDR1 ENHRY, CDR2 SYGVKD. This CDR3 is 15 amino acids long. CDR3 in DNA: TGTGCCATCAGTGAGTCAACCAGGGGTGTCTATGGCTACACCTTC. Translated, it gives CAISESTRGVYGYTF.

Turning to this clonotype: One junction end does not reproduce the germline sequence, and a read error may be involved. The genes are TRBV20-1 and TRBJ2-1; TRBD2 agrees at 8 bases. Germline V lookup: CDR1 DFQATT, CDR2 SNEGSKA (reference sequence). This CDR3 region has 14 residues. The CDR3 DNA sequence: TGCAGTGCTTCAGCGGGAGCAGCCTACAATAAGCAGTTCTTC. Its protein product is CSASAGAAYNKQFF.

This clonotype came up many times. The chain carries TRBV13 and TRBJ2-7, with 9 positions matching TRBD1. The germline gives CDR1 PRHDT, CDR2 FYEKMQ (reference sequence). J lost 2 bases, V lost 5 bases, and 7 bases had no gene match. The length of the CDR3 is 15 residues. The CDR3 sequence: CASSAPGQGTYEQYF. Here the CDR3 DNA reads TGTGCCAGCAGCGCCCCGGGACAGGGAACCTACGAGCAGTACTTC.

This clonotype was observed a few times. J is TRBJ1-1 and V is TRBV4-1, with 7 positions matching TRBD1. This CDR3 contains 16 residues. CDR1 and CDR2 from the germline V gene are MGHRA and YSYEKL. V shed 0 bases and J 3 bases; nucleotides not matched to a gene: 7. CDR3 in DNA: TGCGCCAGCAGCCAAGAACGAACAGGGGTGGACACTGAAGCTTTCTTT. Translation gives CASSQERTGVDTEAFF.

The chain is built from TRBV7-6 and TRBJ2-7; perhaps D is TRBD1 or TRBD2 (6 bases each). Germline CDR1 and CDR2: SGHVS and FNYEAQ. The CDR3 is 16 amino acids. Trimming pared 1 base from V and 2 bases from J, leaving 15 bases between. This CDR3 is CASSLGGAGFPYEQYF. The CDR3 DNA reads as TGTGCCAGCAGCTTAGGGGGGGCAGGTTTCCCCTACGAGCAGTACTTC.

V usage is TRBV6-5 and J usage is TRBJ2-1, with 7 bases aligning to TRBD2. The CDR3 is 15 amino acids. Germline V gene sequence: CDR1 MNHEY, CDR2 SVGAGI. J lost 8 bases, V lost 1 base, and 8 bases had no gene match. The CDR3 DNA reads as TGTGCCAGCAGTTACTGGGGGGGAGGAACCCATGAGCAGTTCTTC. Translating gives CASSYWGGGTHEQFF.

This clonotype was detected many times. The chain carries TRBV30 and TRBJ2-5, with 11 nucleotides matching TRBD2. Germline V lookup: CDR1 GTSNPN, CDR2 SVGIG (reference sequence). V trimming: 1 base; J trimming: 4 bases; junction bases outside the gene matches: 8. CDR3 size: 16 residues. CDR3 nucleotides: TGTGCCTGGAGTGGTCTACTAGCGGGAGTCGGAGAGACCCAGTACTTC. It encodes CAWSGLLAGVGETQYF.

This clonotype was seen ten or more times. V usage is TRBV3-1 and J usage is TRBJ2-1; a weak D match, TRBD2 (6 bases). The CDR3 has 13 amino acids. Germline-derived CDR1 and CDR2 are LGHDT and YNNKEL (reference sequence). The V and J ends lost 1 base and 10 bases respectively, with 11 bases between them. CDR3 amino acids: CASSQAGEGEQFF. Written as DNA, the CDR3 is TGTGCCAGCAGCCAAGCGGGAGAGGGCGAGCAGTTCTTC.

This clonotype showed up many times. This rearrangement joins TRBV29-1 to TRBJ2-5; maybe TRBD1 (5 bases). CDR3 length: 14 residues. Germline-derived CDR1 and CDR2 are SQVTM and ANQGSEA. The V end lost 3 bases, the J end lost 5 bases, and 16 bases lay between the germline ends. The CDR3 sequence: CSVDGETALETQYF. CDR3 nucleotide sequence: TGCAGCGTTGATGGTGAGACAGCCCTGGAGACCCAGTACTTC.

This clonotype was recorded at least ten times. This chain connects TRBV4-2 to TRBJ2-3; no clear D gene. V was clipped by 0 bases and J by 5 bases, with 9 bases between them. CDR1 is LGHNA and CDR2 is YNFKEQ in the germline V gene. This CDR3 has 14 residues. This chain's CDR3 is CASSQDLTQDTQYF. The CDR3, as DNA: TGTGCCAGCAGCCAAGATTTAACACAAGATACGCAGTATTTT.

This clonotype occurred many times. The chain's CDR3 is CATSRSWTGGDTEAFF. As DNA, the CDR3 is TGTGCCACCAGCAGATCCTGGACAGGTGGGGACACTGAAGCTTTCTTT. J is TRBJ1-1 and V is TRBV15; TRBD1 agrees at 7 bases. The V gene's germline CDR1 is LNHNV and CDR2 YYDKDF (reference sequence). The V and J ends lost 2 bases and 3 bases, in that order; junction bases with no gene match: 9. The CDR3 has 16 amino acids.

The chain employs TRBV5-1 and TRBJ2-1; D ambiguous. V lost 2 bases and J lost 8, with 14 bases in between. Germline CDR1 and CDR2: SGHRS and YFSETQ. The CDR3 is 14 amino acids. CDR3 residues: CASSFTLGPDEQFF. CDR3 DNA sequence: TGCGCCAGCAGCTTCACTCTAGGTCCGGATGAGCAGTTCTTC.

The table lists this clonotype with many counts. The V and J genes are TRBV20-1 and TRBJ2-1, with D possibly being TRBD2 (6 bases). The germline CDR1 and CDR2 sequences are DFQATT and SNEGSKA (reference sequence). V was cut by 3 bases and J by 11 bases, with 11 bases left in between. The CDR3 totals 11 residues. The DNA for the CDR3 is TGCAGTGCTAGGGCTAGCGAAAAGCAGTTCTTC. Amino acids: CSARASEKQFF.

This clonotype has ten or more counts. The chain has TRBV6-8 and TRBJ1-1; 8 bases fit TRBD1. V trimming: 4 bases; J trimming: 1 base; junction bases outside the gene matches: 5. This CDR3 region has 15 residues. The germline V gene has CDR1 MNHGY and CDR2 SAAAGT. CDR3 in DNA: TGTGCCAGCAGTTGCACAGGGGGGAAGAACACTGAAGCTTTCTTT. Its translation is CASSCTGGKNTEAFF.

This clonotype was seen repeatedly, ten times or more. The DNA of the CDR3 is TGCAGTGCTAGAGGACAGGGCGCAAACACCATATATTTT. Translated, it gives CSARGQGANTIYF. This chain uses TRBV20-1 with TRBJ1-3; the match to TRBD1 covers 7 bases. Per germline, CDR1 DFQATT and CDR2 SNEGSKA (reference sequence). Germline trimming cut 1 base from V and 6 bases from J; bases unmatched to any gene: 3. The CDR3 contains 13 residues.